This TCR beta chain was found in a study of blood T cell repertoires in COVID-19. Study-level information: Donors in the United States, Italy and Spain gave samples during acute or convalescent COVID-19.

The CDR3 extends over 11 amino acids. V lost 6 bases, J lost 8 bases, and 7 bases lay in between. This clone occurred a few times. Under the authors' procedure: Reference gene primer amplification in the assay estimated nucleated cell counts. The table came from immunoSEQ multiplex PCR; TCRdb's copy has only in-frame clones and leaves some out. Clone size and the V and J calls come from that table; the DNA yielded D and trimming. The data show under 250,000 clones, 80% to 90% seen once. The sample taken for sequencing was peripheral blood. V usage is TRBV12-3 or TRBV12-4 and J usage is TRBJ2-2, with no clear D. This clonotype originated in a man in his fifties or sixties with active or convalescent COVID-19. The CDR3 bases are TGTGCCAGCAGCATCAGAGGGGAGCTGTTTTTT. Protein sequence: CASSIRGELFF.